Following are 21 T cell receptor beta chains from one sample sequenced in a study of regulatory T cells in long-lasting Graves disease. According to the study, TCR beta libraries were built with iRepertoire HTBI primers and CDR3-region Arm-PCR. TCRdb passed the multiplex PCR reads through MiXCR, listing each CDR3 protein once. The sample consists of around 360,000 distinct CDR3 sequences, under 20% of them appearing once. This sample's time point: newly diagnosed GD, antithyroid drugs for less than 3 months. PBMCs provided the RNA from which the TCR library was made. Another study also made use of these data, one on T cells in Graves' hyperthyroidism and ophthalmopathy.

The sample consisted of peripheral blood mononuclear cells (PBMCs), taken at new diagnosis, from a patient treated with antithyroid drugs. These receptors originate from a woman aged 18 to 35 with Graves disease.

This clonotype was recorded at least ten times. The V call is TRBV28, the J call TRBJ2-5; D is unclear. The germline V gene encodes CDR1 MDHEN and CDR2 SYDVKM. CDR3 length: 16 amino acids. V dropped 6 bases and J dropped 5 bases, with 22 bases sitting between them. The CDR3 DNA reads TGTGCCAGCAGCAACGCAACTGCCAGGTCCCGGGAGACCCAGTACTTC. Protein: CASSNATARSRETQYF.

This clonotype was recorded at least ten times. This rearrangement joins TRBV12-3 or TRBV12-4 to TRBJ1-2; D unclear. The V end lost 7 bases, the J end lost 6 bases, and 18 bases lay between the germline ends. CDR3 size: 14 residues. CDR3 loop: CASTPPWARNGYTF. The CDR3 coding sequence is TGTGCCAGCACTCCCCCTTGGGCTCGCAATGGCTACACCTTC.

This clonotype was seen only a few times. The chain uses TRBV15 and TRBJ1-2; D perhaps matches TRBD1 (6 bases). Germline CDR1 LNHNV, CDR2 YYDKDF (reference sequence). The germline V and J ends were trimmed by 4 bases and 5 bases, with 14 bases remaining between them. The CDR3 has 14 residues. CDR3 bases: TGTGCCACCAGCACCCGGTTGGGGGCTTATGGCTACACCTTC. It translates to CATSTRLGAYGYTF.

The sample holds many counts of this clonotype. The chain carries TRBV6-1 and TRBJ1-5; D remains ambiguous. This CDR3 region has 18 residues. V shed 6 bases and J shed 7 bases, with 28 bases lying between them. Germline loops: CDR1 MNHNS, CDR2 SASEGT. For the CDR3, the DNA is TGTGCCAGCAGCCCAAAGGCTCCCCGGGCCGGGGTTTGGCAGCCCCAGCATTTT. Protein product: CASSPKAPRAGVWQPQHF.

The J gene is TRBJ2-2, the V gene TRBV7-9, with 7 nucleotides matching TRBD1. This CDR3 has 14 amino acids. CDR1 and CDR2 (germline): SEHNR, FQNEAQ (reference sequence). The V gene end was trimmed by 9 bases and the J gene end by 2 bases; junction bases not matched to a gene: 6. The CDR3 sequence: CASPGQKNTGELFF. The CDR3 region has the DNA TGTGCCAGTCCGGGACAGAAAAACACCGGGGAGCTGTTTTTT.

This clonotype was seen a handful of times. The chain links TRBV9 to TRBJ2-6; 8 bases align to TRBD1. Germline V lookup: CDR1 SGDLS, CDR2 YYNGEE. The CDR3 consists of 17 residues. V gave up 3 bases and J gave up 0 bases; unmatched junction bases: 5. The CDR3 coding sequence is TGTGCCAGCAGCGCCGGGACAGGTTACTCTGGGGCCAACGTCCTGACTTTC. Amino acid sequence: CASSAGTGYSGANVLTF.

The rearrangement links TRBV4-1 to TRBJ1-6; D not resolved. Germline V gives CDR1 MGHRA, CDR2 YSYEKL. The CDR3 covers 16 residues. V was cut by 0 bases and J by 7 bases, with 13 bases left in between. This CDR3 reads CASSQEDGIGNSPLHF. The CDR3 nucleotides are TGCGCCAGCAGCCAAGAAGACGGAATAGGGAATTCACCCCTCCACTTT.

This clonotype was recorded many times. The chain recombines TRBV5-6 with TRBJ2-2, with D possibly being TRBD1 (5 bases). The CDR3 has 17 residues. Germline CDR1 SGHDT, CDR2 YYEEEE. V shed 4 bases and J shed 4 bases, with 20 bases lying between them. The CDR3 sequence: CASSGRLQGPGTGELFF. Written as DNA, the CDR3 is TGTGCCAGCAGCGGGCGGCTGCAGGGCCCGGGCACCGGGGAGCTGTTTTTT. The variable domain in full, completed from reference TRBV5-6 and TRBJ2-2, reads DAGVTQSPTHLIKTRGQQVTLRCSPKSGHDTVSWYQQALGQGPQFIFQYYEEEERQRGNFPDRFSGHQFPNYSSELNVNALLLGDSALYLCASSGRLQGPGTGELFFGEGSRLTVL.

This clonotype appeared a few times. J is TRBJ2-3 and V is TRBV10-3, with D perhaps being TRBD1 or TRBD2 (5 bases each). Germline lookup yields CDR1 ENHRY and CDR2 SYGVKD. Trimming took 4 bases from V and 0 from J, leaving 11 bases between them. This CDR3 region has 15 residues. This CDR3 reads CAISVGTGSTDTQYF. DNA for the CDR3: TGTGCCATCAGTGTCGGGACGGGTAGCACAGATACGCAGTATTTT.

This clonotype came up a few times. The DNA for the CDR3 is TGTGCCAGCGGGGCACTCATTTCGACCGGGGAGCTGTTTTTT. Protein sequence: CASGALISTGELFF. The chain carries TRBV2 and TRBJ2-2; D possibly corresponds to TRBD1 (5 bases). V was shortened by 8 bases and J by 5 bases, with 15 bases between the two germline ends. The length of the CDR3 is 14 residues. CDR1 SNHLY and CDR2 FYNNEI come from the germline V gene.

A remark on this clonotype: One end of the junction is discordant with germline, which a read error may explain. The CDR3 DNA sequence: TGCGCCACCAGTGAAAGCACAGATACGCAGTATTTT. Amino acid sequence: CATSESTDTQYF. The genes are TRBV24-1 and TRBJ2-3; the D is unclear. This CDR3 comprises 12 residues. Germline V gene sequence: CDR1 KGHDR, CDR2 SFDVKD.

This clonotype appeared once. This rearrangement joins TRBV7-9 to TRBJ2-7; the D gene is possibly TRBD1 (6 bases). Germline CDR1 and CDR2: SEHNR and FQNEAQ (reference sequence). The CDR3 is 14 residues long. Between the trimmed V and J ends, which lost 0 bases and 5 bases, there was a span of 11 bases. For the CDR3, the DNA is TGTGCCAGCAGCTTAGCGGGGGCCTTCGACGAGCAGTACTTC. Translating gives CASSLAGAFDEQYF. Looking up the rest from reference TRBV7-9 and TRBJ2-7 gives the full variable domain: DTGVSQNPRHKITKRGQNVTFRCDPISEHNRLYWYRQTLGQGPEFLTYFQNEAQLEKSRLLSDRFSAERPKGSFSTLEIQRTEQGDSAMYLCASSLAGAFDEQYFGPGTRLTVT.

This clonotype was recorded many times. The V and J genes are TRBV3-1 and TRBJ2-4; possibly TRBD1 for D (6 bases). V lost 0 bases and J lost 3, with 9 bases in between. This CDR3 region has 15 residues. In germline, CDR1 is LGHDT, CDR2 YNNKEL (reference sequence). CDR3 loop: CASSQDFRGKNIQYF. The CDR3 DNA sequence: TGTGCCAGCAGCCAAGATTTCAGGGGCAAAAACATTCAGTACTTC.

This chain joins TRBV20-1 and TRBJ2-7; D may be TRBD1 or TRBD2 (7 bases each). The germline CDR1 and CDR2 sequences are DFQATT and SNEGSKA (reference sequence). V was cut by 5 bases and J by 4 bases, with 21 bases left in between. The CDR3 has 15 amino acids. The DNA for the CDR3 is TGCAGTGCTGGGAGACAGGGATTGGGGGGGTACGAGCAGTACTTC. This codes for CSAGRQGLGGYEQYF.

This clonotype has more than one count but fewer than ten. V is TRBV11-1 and J is TRBJ2-7, with TRBD2 matching 7 bases. In germline, CDR1 is SGHAT, CDR2 FQDESV (reference sequence). The CDR3 runs 14 residues. V lost 5 bases and J lost 3; bases outside the gene matches: 7. CDR3 nucleotide sequence: TGTGCCAGCAGCCGCGGCGGGGGAGGCTACGAGCAGTACTTC. It translates to CASSRGGGGYEQYF.

The rearrangement uses TRBV9 and TRBJ1-3, with 7 bases fitting TRBD1. Germline trimming cut 3 bases from V and 2 bases from J; bases unmatched to any gene: 11. The germline CDR1 and CDR2 sequences are SGDLS and YYNGEE. The CDR3 runs to 17 residues. The CDR3 region has the DNA TGTGCCAGCAGCGCTAAATTCGACAGGGCACCTGGAAACACCATATATTTT. It specifies CASSAKFDRAPGNTIYF.

This clonotype was detected ten times or more. This rearrangement joins TRBV11-1 to TRBJ2-3, with D unresolved. V gave up 4 bases and J gave up 4 bases, with 12 bases separating them. CDR3 length equals 14 residues. CDR1 is SGHAT, CDR2 FQDESV, per germline (reference sequence). The CDR3 protein is CASSSWEGADTQYF. The DNA of the CDR3 is TGTGCCAGCAGCTCTTGGGAAGGCGCAGATACGCAGTATTTT.

This clonotype showed up many times. The V gene is TRBV19, the J gene TRBJ2-3; the D is unclear. This CDR3 has 13 amino acids. The V gene's germline CDR1 is LNHDA and CDR2 SQIVND (reference sequence). V lost 5 bases, J lost 2 bases, and 8 bases lay in between. The CDR3 loop is CASSWPATDTQYF. DNA of the CDR3: TGTGCCAGTAGTTGGCCTGCCACAGATACGCAGTATTTT. The whole variable domain, filled in from reference TRBV19 and TRBJ2-3, reads DGGITQSPKYLFRKEGQNVTLSCEQNLNHDAMYWYRQDPGQGLRLIYYSQIVNDFQKGDIAEGYSVSREKKESFPLTVTSAQKNPTAFYLCASSWPATDTQYFGPGTRLTVL.

This clonotype came up many times. The V call is TRBV7-9, the J call TRBJ2-1; 10 bases align to TRBD2. CDR3 length equals 16 residues. The germline V gene has CDR1 SEHNR and CDR2 FQNEAQ (reference sequence). Losses at the gene ends were 4 bases for V and 0 bases for J; bases not matched to a gene: 3. In DNA, the CDR3 is TGTGCCAGCAGCTACCCTAGCGGGGGCTCCTACAATGAGCAGTTCTTC. Translation gives CASSYPSGGSYNEQFF.

This clonotype was found once. This rearrangement joins TRBV29-1 to TRBJ1-2; D unresolved. The CDR3 is made up of 13 amino acids. V shed 3 bases and J shed 0 bases, with 8 bases lying between them. Germline V gene data show CDR1 as SQVTM and CDR2 as ANQGSEA. As DNA, the CDR3 is TGCAGCGTTGAGCAGGTGACTAACTATGGCTACACCTTC. Amino acid sequence: CSVEQVTNYGYTF.

The chain couples TRBV28 to TRBJ2-5, with 8 bases identical to TRBD2. The V and J ends lost 6 bases and 9 bases, in that order; junction bases with no gene match: 9. The CDR3 extends over 13 amino acids. Looked up from germline, CDR1 is MDHEN and CDR2 is SYDVKM. This chain's CDR3 is CASRDPGRGAQYF. CDR3 coding DNA: TGTGCCAGCAGGGATCCCGGGAGGGGGGCCCAGTACTTC.